What follows is one TCR beta chain and its context. MiXCR, run by TCRdb on the 5' RACE reads, gives a single entry per CDR3 protein. The table has 620,000 or so distinct CDR3 sequences, around 12% seen once. The sample originates from a study of T cells after yellow fever vaccination. The TCR comes from a man aged 25 to 40 who received the YFV17D yellow fever vaccine. This specimen consisted of PBMCs, obtained on the day of the yellow fever booster vaccination.

The CDR3 loop is CSVDPDEQFF. Here the CDR3 DNA reads TGCAGCGTTGATCCGGATGAGCAGTTCTTC. This chain joins TRBV29-1 and TRBJ2-1; D unclear. CDR3 length equals 10 residues. Trimming removed 3 bases from V and 8 bases from J, with 5 bases in between. Germline CDR1 and CDR2: SQVTM and ANQGSEA.